These 16 T cell receptor beta chains share one sample of origin, sequenced in a study of blood T cell repertoires in COVID-19 (TCRdb year 2020). Receptors were amplified or captured by the immunoSEQ multiplex PCR assay. TCRdb carries this immuneACCESS record with in-frame sequences only. Its versions omit some clonotypes, under half of them owing to an unresolved V gene in the studies checked, with the rest unexplained. For this sample the table gives 150,000 to 200,000 clones, of which 84% were detected only once. Roughly 3.2% of the sample is held by the ten biggest clonotypes. The source material was PBMCs or T cells enriched from blood (not recorded which). Receptors were obtained from a woman aged 25 to 45 who had been exposed to COVID-19.

The genes are TRBV6-5 and TRBJ1-2; possibly TRBD1 for D (5 bases). CDR1 MNHEY and CDR2 SVGAGI come from the germline V gene. The ends were cut back, 5 bases at V and 8 bases at J, with 18 bases in the middle. The CDR3 runs to 14 residues. CDR3 protein: CASSLDGRRGGYTF. The CDR3 region has the DNA TGTGCCAGCAGTCTCGACGGGAGAAGGGGAGGCTACACCTTC.

The CDR3 region has the DNA TGTGCCAGCAGCTCCCACAGAGAAACTGGAAACACCATATATTTT. This gives the protein CASSSHRETGNTIYF. This rearrangement joins TRBV7-8 to TRBJ1-3; D is unresolved. With 4 bases removed from V and 2 bases from J, the gap between germline ends came to 12 bases. The CDR3 covers 15 residues. The germline V gene has CDR1 SGHVS and CDR2 FQNEAQ.

This chain uses TRBV21-1 with TRBJ1-6; no DNA check was done on the table's D call, TRBD1. TRBV21-1 is annotated as a pseudogene. This CDR3 has 18 amino acids. The CDR3 sequence is CASSKNPPIDREKSPLHF. The CDR3 DNA is TGTGCCAGCAGCAAAAATCCGCCAATCGACAGGGAGAAATCACCCCTCCACTTT.

V and J are TRBV4-1 and TRBJ2-3; 9 bases agree with TRBD1. The CDR3 runs to 18 residues. Germline V gene lookup returns CDR1 MGHRA and CDR2 YSYEKL. V lost 3 bases, J lost 2 bases, and 12 bases stayed unmatched. CDR3 region: CASSHREGGQGPTDTQYF. Written as DNA, the CDR3 is TGCGCCAGCAGCCATCGCGAGGGGGGACAGGGTCCCACAGATACGCAGTATTTT.

This chain links TRBV7-2 with TRBJ2-1, with a weak D call TRBD1 (6 bases). The CDR3 totals 15 residues. In germline, CDR1 is SGHTA, CDR2 FQGNSA. The V and J ends lost 5 bases and 8 bases respectively, with 19 bases between them. The CDR3 protein is CASSDTQITGHEQFF. The CDR3 DNA reads as TGTGCCAGCAGCGACACTCAAATAACAGGGCATGAGCAGTTCTTC.

The V gene is TRBV5-1, the J gene TRBJ2-7; the match to TRBD1 covers 10 bases. The junction had 6 bases not matched to a gene; V was cut back by 4 bases and J by 2 bases. Germline-derived CDR1 and CDR2 are SGHRS and YFSETQ. This CDR3 region has 15 residues. The CDR3 sequence: CASSGAGTGAYEQYF. In DNA, the CDR3 is TGCGCCAGCAGCGGCGCCGGGACAGGGGCCTACGAGCAGTACTTC.

This clone turned up a few times. This chain links TRBV7-2 with TRBJ1-1; tentatively, D is TRBD1 (5 bases). Trimming cost V 5 bases and J 1 base, with 14 bases left between them. The CDR3 runs 15 residues. Germline CDR1 is SGHTA and CDR2 is FQGNSA. CDR3 nucleotides: TGTGCCAGCAGCGCCCAGACAGTTACGAACACTGAAGCTTTCTTT. It yields the protein CASSAQTVTNTEAFF.

This chain links TRBV19 with TRBJ1-2, with D possibly being TRBD1 (5 bases). This CDR3 region has 14 residues. Germline assignment: CDR1 LNHDA and CDR2 SQIVND (reference sequence). Trimming removed 1 base from V and 0 bases from J, with 6 bases in between. CDR3 in amino acids: CASSIGTPNYGYTF. CDR3 sequence (DNA): TGTGCCAGTAGTATAGGGACACCTAACTATGGCTACACCTTC.

This clone was picked up a small number of times. J is TRBJ1-6 and V is TRBV2, with D maybe TRBD1 (5 bases). Trimming removed 6 bases at V and 2 bases at J, with 8 bases between. Germline V gene lookup returns CDR1 SNHLY and CDR2 FYNNEI. CDR3 length: 14 amino acids. The CDR3 is CASRTEAYNSPLHF. The DNA of the CDR3 is TGTGCCAGCAGGACAGAAGCCTATAATTCACCCCTCCACTTT.

The chain couples TRBV9 to TRBJ1-1; 8 bases line up with TRBD1. Germline CDR1 and CDR2: SGDLS and YYNGEE. Germline trimming cut 2 bases from V and 4 bases from J; bases unmatched to any gene: 10. The CDR3 runs to 16 residues. In DNA, the CDR3 is TGTGCCAGCAGCGTCGGACAGGGAAGGGGTTTCACTGAAGCTTTCTTT. This gives the protein CASSVGQGRGFTEAFF. The full variable domain, completed using reference TRBV9 and TRBJ1-1, is DSGVTQTPKHLITATGQRVTLRCSPRSGDLSVYWYQQSLDQGLQFLIQYYNGEERAKGNILERFSAQQFPDLHSELNLSSLELGDSALYFCASSVGQGRGFTEAFFGQGTRLTVV.

The chain links TRBV14 to TRBJ1-4; 9 bases are a match to TRBD1. V trimming: 2 bases; J trimming: 6 bases; junction bases outside the gene matches: 4. Germline loops: CDR1 SGHDN, CDR2 FVKESK. The CDR3 has 15 residues. The CDR3 here is CASSQTDRGDEKLFF. CDR3 nucleotides: TGTGCCAGCAGCCAAACTGACAGGGGGGATGAAAAACTGTTTTTT.

J is TRBJ1-5 and V is TRBV7-2; no definite D call. The germline gives CDR1 SGHTA, CDR2 FQGNSA. V was trimmed by 1 base and J by 2 bases, leaving 9 bases between them. This CDR3 region has 15 residues. Written as DNA, the CDR3 is TGTGCCAGCAGCTTAGGGCCCGCGGGCAATCAGCCCCAGCATTTT. This gives the protein CASSLGPAGNQPQHF.

The chain combines TRBV12-5 with TRBJ1-5, with 8 bases fitting TRBD1. Losses at the gene ends were 9 bases for V and 2 bases for J; bases not matched to a gene: 12. Germline CDR1 reads LGHNT; CDR2 reads FRNRAP. The CDR3 spans 16 residues. DNA of the CDR3: TGTGCTAGCGTCCCCCAGGGGGCGAGTGGCAATCAGCCCCAGCATTTT. Amino acids: CASVPQGASGNQPQHF.

The count of this clone is one. The genes are TRBV27 and TRBJ2-1; D is perhaps TRBD2 (7 bases). CDR3 length equals 16 residues. The V and J ends lost 5 bases and 4 bases respectively, with 18 bases between them. Germline V gene sequence: CDR1 MNHEY, CDR2 SMNVEV (reference sequence). The CDR3 region is CASSPDTGRGYNEQFF. CDR3 sequence (DNA): TGTGCCAGCAGTCCGGATACAGGGAGGGGTTACAATGAGCAGTTCTTC.

This clone was observed at least ten times. The CDR3: CASSITEGDGEKLFF. The CDR3 DNA is TGTGCCAGTAGTATAACGGAAGGGGATGGTGAAAAACTGTTTTTT. The V and J genes are TRBV19 and TRBJ1-4, with a weak D call TRBD1 (5 bases). The CDR3 is 15 amino acids. The germline gives CDR1 LNHDA, CDR2 SQIVND (reference sequence). The germline V and J ends were trimmed by 2 bases and 7 bases, with 14 bases remaining between them. The full variable domain, rest sourced from reference TRBV19 and TRBJ1-4, is DGGITQSPKYLFRKEGQNVTLSCEQNLNHDAMYWYRQDPGQGLRLIYYSQIVNDFQKGDIAEGYSVSREKKESFPLTVTSAQKNPTAFYLCASSITEGDGEKLFFGSGTQLSVL.

J is TRBJ1-2 and V is TRBV9; 7 bases are a match to TRBD1. The length of the CDR3 is 15 residues. The junction had 7 bases not matched to a gene; V was cut back by 3 bases and J by 2 bases. Germline values: CDR1 SGDLS, CDR2 YYNGEE. CDR3 region: CASSAWTGPNYGYTF. The CDR3 nucleotides read TGTGCCAGCAGCGCATGGACAGGCCCCAACTATGGCTACACCTTC. Filled out from reference TRBV9 and TRBJ1-2, the complete variable domain reads DSGVTQTPKHLITATGQRVTLRCSPRSGDLSVYWYQQSLDQGLQFLIQYYNGEERAKGNILERFSAQQFPDLHSELNLSSLELGDSALYFCASSAWTGPNYGYTFGSGTRLTVV.